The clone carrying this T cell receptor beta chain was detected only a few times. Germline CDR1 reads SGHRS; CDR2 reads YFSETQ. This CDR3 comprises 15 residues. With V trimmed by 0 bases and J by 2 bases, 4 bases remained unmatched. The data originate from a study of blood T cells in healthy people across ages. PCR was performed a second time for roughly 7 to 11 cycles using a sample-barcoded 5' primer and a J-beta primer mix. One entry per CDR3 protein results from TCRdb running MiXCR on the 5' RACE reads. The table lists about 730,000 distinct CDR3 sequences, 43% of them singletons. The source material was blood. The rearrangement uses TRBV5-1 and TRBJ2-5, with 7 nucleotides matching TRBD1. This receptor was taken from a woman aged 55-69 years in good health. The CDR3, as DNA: TGCGCCAGCAGCTTGGCGACAGGGACACAAGAGACCCAGTACTTC. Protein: CASSLATGTQETQYF.